This paragraph reports one T cell receptor beta chain. Germline V gene sequence: CDR1 SGHTA, CDR2 FQGTGA. V was cut by 4 bases and J by 0 bases, with 4 bases left in between. The CDR3 length is 14 residues. This sample is drawn from a study of Ad26.COV2.S vaccination and SARS-CoV-2 variants. Study-level information: Intramuscular Ad26.COV2.S at 5x10^10 or 1x10^11 viral particles.

The protocol was immunoSEQ multiplex PCR, while the TCRdb copy is restricted to in-frame clones and leaves out a portion. This sample has about 450,000 clones; 80% to 90% occur once, and the top ten carry approximately 2.5%. Treatment of the sample: around 19 received Ad26.COV2.S at low or high dose, single or two shots; 5 received placebo; per-sample allocation not given. Sampling took place 63 days after the first vaccine or placebo injection. Sample: peripheral blood, taken in a trial of Ad26.COV2.S vaccine versus placebo. This chain links TRBV7-3 with TRBJ2-6; D remains ambiguous. The origin of this receptor is a person aged 18-60 years who received the Ad26.COV2.S COVID-19 vaccine or a placebo. CDR3 in amino acids: CASSSHSGANVLTF. The CDR3 nucleotides are TGTGCCAGCAGCTCCCACTCTGGGGCCAACGTCCTGACTTTC.